The following is a TCR beta chain sequence with its context. What it recognizes is unknown. For every subset, genomic DNA was evenly distributed across several immunoSEQ plates. DNA from unsorted PBMC was sequenced on ten immunoSEQ deep assay plates. Sequenced by immunoSEQ multiplex PCR; TCRdb stores in-frame clones only, minus some. Among about 450,000 clones, roughly 77% were seen once, and the ten largest hold about 13%. This record comes from a study of shared clonotypes between healthy human individuals. Study findings and constraints: The researchers took only blood, and tissue repertoires probably look different. The low donor count limited represented genetic and exposure-history diversity.

This CDR3 is built from 14 residues. Germline-derived CDR1 and CDR2 are SGDLS and YYNGEE. Trimming left V 4 bases short and J 7 bases short, with 17 bases between. The sample taken for sequencing was PBMCs. V gene TRBV9 combines with J gene TRBJ1-2; D not resolved. This receptor was taken from a woman between 35 and 50 years old in good health. Some clones in this sample may be carry-over from other donors' samples. CDR3 sequence: CASSPRTVSGGYTF. In DNA, the CDR3 is TGTGCCAGCAGCCCACGGACGGTTTCGGGTGGCTACACCTTC. The variable domain in full, completed from reference TRBV9 and TRBJ1-2, reads DSGVTQTPKHLITATGQRVTLRCSPRSGDLSVYWYQQSLDQGLQFLIQYYNGEERAKGNILERFSAQQFPDLHSELNLSSLELGDSALYFCASSPRTVSGGYTFGSGTRLTVV.